The 8 T cell receptor beta chains given below trace back to one sample, sequenced in a study of cytomegalovirus exposure and HLA in healthy donors. PCR employed 60 Vbeta and 13 Jbeta primers. Assay: immunoSEQ multiplex PCR; the TCRdb copy retains only in-frame clones and omits some. The sample lists tens of thousands of clones; 80% to 90% were seen once. Sequencing used PBMCs. These receptors originate from a human donor in good health.

The genes are TRBV7-2 and TRBJ2-5; 9 bases agree with TRBD1. The germline CDR1 and CDR2 sequences are SGHTA and FQGNSA. With 6 bases clipped from V and 4 bases from J, the junction kept 9 bases outside the gene matches. The CDR3 is 15 amino acids. This CDR3 is CASSTTGTGRETQYF. CDR3 coding DNA: TGTGCCAGCAGTACTACCGGGACAGGGAGAGAGACCCAGTACTTC.

The chain has TRBV7-3 and TRBJ2-3, with 11 positions matching TRBD1. This CDR3 contains 15 residues. After removal of 5 bases from V and 5 bases from J, the junction contained 6 bases not matched to a gene. Per the germline V gene, CDR1 is SGHTA and CDR2 is FQGTGA. This chain's CDR3 is CASSPDRGRGDTQYF. As DNA, the CDR3 is TGTGCCAGCAGCCCGGACAGGGGGCGGGGAGATACGCAGTATTTT.

The chain links TRBV6-5 to TRBJ1-4; no reliable D call. The CDR3 runs to 12 residues. Between the trimmed V and J ends, which lost 6 bases and 8 bases, there was a span of 10 bases. Germline lookup yields CDR1 MNHEY and CDR2 SVGAGI. In nucleotides, the CDR3 is TGTGCCAGCAGCCGGGGATCCGAAAAACTGTTTTTT. Translating gives CASSRGSEKLFF.

This clone was observed a handful of times. The rearrangement links TRBV7-3 to TRBJ1-1, with D possibly being TRBD1 (6 bases). The V end lost 1 base, the J end lost 1 base, and 7 bases lay between the germline ends. The CDR3 sequence is 14 residues long. Germline CDR1 SGHTA, CDR2 FQGTGA. Here the CDR3 reads CASSLMGQNTEAFF. The DNA for the CDR3 is TGTGCCAGCAGCTTAATGGGACAGAACACTGAAGCTTTCTTT.

The chain combines TRBV4-3 with TRBJ2-5, with D possibly TRBD2 on 5 matching bases. Trimming took off 0 bases at V and 3 bases at J, with 8 bases between the two ends. In germline, CDR1 is LGHNA, CDR2 YSLEER. The length of the CDR3 is 14 residues. In DNA form, the CDR3 reads TGCGCCAGCAGCCAAGATCCCGGGAAAGAGACCCAGTACTTC. Translation: CASSQDPGKETQYF.

This CDR3 reads CAWSVRRQETQYF. The CDR3 bases are TGTGCCTGGAGTGTACGTCGGCAAGAGACCCAGTACTTC. This chain links TRBV30 with TRBJ2-5, with unresolved D. CDR1 and CDR2 from the germline V gene are GTSNPN and SVGIG (reference sequence). V was shortened by 0 bases and J by 2 bases, with 7 bases between the two germline ends. The CDR3 totals 13 residues.

This clone has a handful of counts. This sequence joins TRBV6-5 and TRBJ1-5, with TRBD1 as a possible D gene (5 bases). The CDR3 totals 13 residues. Germline V CDR1 and CDR2: MNHEY, SVGAGI. V lost 3 bases, J lost 8 bases, and 11 bases lay in between. The CDR3 reads CASSYRGTEPQHF. The CDR3 DNA reads as TGTGCCAGCAGTTATCGCGGGACTGAGCCCCAGCATTTT.

The chain recombines TRBV28 with TRBJ2-3, with D possibly being TRBD2 (6 bases). Germline CDR1 and CDR2: MDHEN and SYDVKM. The V end was cut by 7 bases, the J end by 4 bases, with 18 bases between. The CDR3 runs 15 residues. The CDR3 region is CASNLAGMVSDTQYF. Here the CDR3 DNA reads TGTGCCAGCAACTTGGCGGGGATGGTCTCAGATACGCAGTATTTT.